The 9 T cell receptor beta chains listed next were all sequenced from one sample in a study of blood T cell repertoires in COVID-19. TCRdb's copy holds only in-frame clones and misses some; the assay was immunoSEQ multiplex PCR. Counted here are 130,000 or so clones, roughly 91% occurring once; the ten biggest clones make up about 4.4%. Sequencing was performed on peripheral blood. These TCRs come from a man between 60 and 75 years old with COVID-19, enrolled during active disease.

This chain connects TRBV11-2 to TRBJ2-5, with 12 bases matching TRBD2. V lost 1 base and J lost 5; bases outside the gene matches: 5. The CDR3 loop spans 16 amino acids. Germline lookup yields CDR1 SGHAT and CDR2 FQNNGV. CDR3 sequence (DNA): TGTGCCAGCAGCTTAGGTTCTAGCGGGGGGGTCGAGACCCAGTACTTC. This codes for CASSLGSSGGVETQYF. The full variable domain, in which reference TRBV11-2 and TRBJ2-5 provide the parts outside the CDR3, is EAGVAQSPRYKIIEKRQSVAFWCNPISGHATLYWYQQILGQGPKLLIQFQNNGVVDDSQLPKDRFSAERLKGVDSTLKIQPAKLEDSAVYLCASSLGSSGGVETQYFGPGTRLLVL.

This chain connects TRBV6-5 to TRBJ2-2; no definite D call. Trimming shortened V by 2 bases and J by 3 bases, and 13 bases separated the two germline ends. This CDR3 is built from 16 residues. CDR1 is MNHEY and CDR2 is SVGAGI in the germline V gene. DNA for the CDR3: TGTGCCAGCAGTTACCTGCCTCTCTCAGACACCGGGGAGCTGTTTTTT. This gives the protein CASSYLPLSDTGELFF.

This chain links TRBV19 with TRBJ1-4; D perhaps matches TRBD1 (5 bases). The CDR3 extends over 15 amino acids. Looked up from germline, CDR1 is LNHDA and CDR2 is SQIVND (reference sequence). The V end lost 7 bases, the J end lost 6 bases, and 18 bases lay between the germline ends. The CDR3 bases are TGTGCCAGTACCCACGCGGGGGGGGAGTATGAAAAACTGTTTTTT. Translating it yields CASTHAGGEYEKLFF.

CDR3 amino acids: CASSIPGRGGSEAFF. Written as DNA, the CDR3 is TGTGCCAGTAGTATTCCCGGCAGGGGTGGCTCTGAAGCTTTCTTT. The J gene is TRBJ1-1, the V gene TRBV19, with D tentatively TRBD1 (6 bases). This CDR3 has 15 residues. V was cut by 3 bases and J by 6 bases, with 17 bases left in between. Germline V gives CDR1 LNHDA, CDR2 SQIVND (reference sequence).

The chain combines TRBV5-4 with TRBJ1-2; the D gene is possibly TRBD1 (5 bases). The length of the CDR3 is 18 residues. CDR1 SGHNT and CDR2 YYREEE come from the germline V gene (reference sequence). Trimming took 4 bases from V and 5 from J, leaving 27 bases between them. The CDR3 here is CASSPLGGISPSAYGYTF. In nucleotides, the CDR3 is TGTGCCAGCAGCCCCCTCGGGGGGATCTCTCCATCGGCGTATGGCTACACCTTC.

The chain recombines TRBV5-1 with TRBJ2-5, with TRBD2 as a possible D gene (7 bases). The V gene lost 4 bases and the J gene lost 3 bases, with 22 bases spanning the gap. Per germline, CDR1 SGHRS and CDR2 YFSETQ. This CDR3 comprises 17 residues. The chain's CDR3 is CASSRDVRGGLKETQYF. The CDR3 nucleotides read TGCGCCAGCAGCCGAGACGTTAGAGGGGGACTAAAAGAGACCCAGTACTTC.

This chain joins TRBV6-5 and TRBJ2-1, with a possible D match to TRBD2 (5 bases). The CDR3 is made up of 12 amino acids. Germline V gene data show CDR1 as MNHEY and CDR2 as SVGAGI. V lost 7 bases to trimming and J lost 7 bases, with 11 bases between them. This CDR3 is CASTYGDNEQFF. The DNA of the CDR3 is TGTGCCAGCACCTACGGGGATAATGAGCAGTTCTTC.

The V gene is TRBV19, the J gene TRBJ2-3; 8 bases are a match to TRBD1. The J segment lost 1 base and the V segment lost 9 bases, leaving 6 bases of the junction unmatched. This CDR3 is 14 amino acids long. Germline V gene sequence: CDR1 LNHDA, CDR2 SQIVND (reference sequence). The CDR3 DNA sequence: TGTGCCAGCAAGGACAGGGTAGGCACAGATACGCAGTATTTT. Its protein product is CASKDRVGTDTQYF.

This clone has just one count. The V gene is TRBV29-1, the J gene TRBJ1-3, with TRBD1 as a possible D gene (5 bases). V lost 4 bases to trimming and J lost 4 bases, with 5 bases between them. Germline V lookup: CDR1 SQVTM, CDR2 ANQGSEA. This CDR3 contains 11 residues. The CDR3 DNA is TGCAGCGTTGGACAGGGAAACACCATATATTTT. This translates into CSVGQGNTIYF. Full variable domain (rest looked up from reference TRBV29-1 and TRBJ1-3): SAVISQKPSRDICQRGTSLTIQCQVDSQVTMMFWYRQQPGQSLTLIATANQGSEATYESGFVIDKFPISRPNLTFSTLTVSNMSPEDSSIYLCSVGQGNTIYFGEGSWLTVV.